The 17 T cell receptor beta chains reported below all come from one sample, sequenced in a study of shared clonotypes between healthy human individuals. Produced via immunoSEQ multiplex PCR; TCRdb's table is partial and in-frame only. Of about 380,000 clones in the sample, roughly 96% were seen once. Source material: memory CD8+ T cells sorted from blood. Subset denoted: CD45RO+ cells pooled with CCR7-negative TemRA cells. The receptors here all came from a man aged 30-40 years in good health.

The chain recombines TRBV7-2 with TRBJ2-7; D gene uncertain. V was pared by 5 bases and J by 1 base, with 12 bases between. The germline gives CDR1 SGHTA, CDR2 FQGNSA. The CDR3 covers 14 residues. The CDR3 region has the DNA TGTGCCAGCAGCCCTTGGGCCTTGTCCTACGAGCAGTACTTC. Residues: CASSPWALSYEQYF.

This chain links TRBV6-5 with TRBJ1-5, with unresolved D. Looked up from germline, CDR1 is MNHEY and CDR2 is SVGAGI. The ends were cut back, 0 bases at V and 4 bases at J, with 4 bases in the middle. The CDR3 runs to 13 residues. CDR3 in DNA: TGTGCCAGCAGTTACTCGGAGAATCAGCCCCAGCATTTT. Encoded protein: CASSYSENQPQHF.

V and J are TRBV28 and TRBJ1-2; 7 nucleotides line up with TRBD1. Germline CDR1 MDHEN, CDR2 SYDVKM. This CDR3 is 15 amino acids long. V lost 5 bases and J lost 0; bases outside the gene matches: 6. CDR3 nucleotide sequence: TGTGCCAGCAGTCAAGGGGGCGCAGCTAACTATGGCTACACCTTC. Its translation: CASSQGGAANYGYTF.

The chain links TRBV7-2 to TRBJ2-3; 11 bases are shared with TRBD2. Germline V gene lookup returns CDR1 SGHTA and CDR2 FQGNSA. V lost 3 bases, J lost 4 bases, and 9 bases stayed unmatched. The CDR3 runs to 17 residues. The CDR3 coding sequence is TGTGCCAGCAGCTTGAGACTAGCGGGAAGGGGGGCAGATACGCAGTATTTT. Its protein is CASSLRLAGRGADTQYF.

The rearrangement uses TRBV28 and TRBJ2-4; no clear D. CDR3 length: 11 amino acids. Trimming took 10 bases from V and 9 from J, leaving 13 bases between them. CDR1 MDHEN and CDR2 SYDVKM come from the germline V gene. The CDR3 nucleotides are TGTGCCACCTCTTCCTACGGCATTCAGTACTTC. Translating it yields CATSSYGIQYF.

The chain uses TRBV2 and TRBJ2-7; perhaps TRBD2 as D (5 bases). There are 13 residues in the CDR3. The V end lost 6 bases, the J end lost 2 bases, and 11 bases lay between the germline ends. Germline loops: CDR1 SNHLY, CDR2 FYNNEI. This CDR3 reads CASSLAPTYEQYF. For the CDR3, the DNA is TGTGCCAGCAGCTTAGCGCCTACCTACGAGCAGTACTTC.

CDR3 residues: CASPLGDTQYF. Written as DNA, the CDR3 is TGTGCCAGCCCCTTAGGAGATACGCAGTATTTT. The gene calls are TRBV9 and TRBJ2-3; D gene unclear. The CDR3 runs to 11 residues. V was trimmed by 7 bases and J by 5 bases, leaving 8 bases between them. CDR1 and CDR2 (germline): SGDLS, YYNGEE. Full variable domain (missing parts from reference TRBV9 and TRBJ2-3): DSGVTQTPKHLITATGQRVTLRCSPRSGDLSVYWYQQSLDQGLQFLIQYYNGEERAKGNILERFSAQQFPDLHSELNLSSLELGDSALYFCASPLGDTQYFGPGTRLTVL.

This chain joins TRBV29-1 and TRBJ2-2, with D unclear. Germline CDR1 and CDR2: SQVTM and ANQGSEA. CDR3 size: 11 residues. With 8 bases removed from V and 7 bases from J, the gap between germline ends came to 11 bases. CDR3 loop: CSPGNYGELFF. CDR3 sequence (DNA): TGCAGCCCGGGTAACTACGGGGAGCTGTTTTTT.

V gene TRBV28 combines with J gene TRBJ2-1; possibly TRBD1 for D (5 bases). Germline CDR1 and CDR2: MDHEN and SYDVKM. The V gene lost 6 bases and the J gene lost 1 base, with 16 bases spanning the gap. The CDR3 has 16 amino acids. For the CDR3, the DNA is TGTGCCAGCAGCCAACGACAGTTCCTATCCTACAATGAGCAGTTCTTC. Its protein product is CASSQRQFLSYNEQFF.

This chain links TRBV15 with TRBJ1-5; weak D call: TRBD1 (6 bases). Germline assignment: CDR1 LNHNV and CDR2 YYDKDF (reference sequence). This CDR3 comprises 14 residues. Trimming removed 11 bases from V and 4 bases from J, with 18 bases in between. CDR3 protein: CARRRRGGNQPQHF. The CDR3 DNA reads as TGTGCCCGCCGGCGCAGGGGTGGAAATCAGCCCCAGCATTTT.

This chain joins TRBV10-3 and TRBJ2-2, with D uncertain. From germline, CDR1 is ENHRY and CDR2 SYGVKD. Between the trimmed V and J ends, which lost 0 bases and 10 bases, there was a span of 9 bases. This CDR3 contains 13 residues. The CDR3 protein is CAISESSIMELFF. The CDR3 region has the DNA TGTGCCATCAGTGAGTCCTCCATTATGGAGCTGTTTTTT.

This chain joins TRBV19 and TRBJ2-7; the match to TRBD2 covers 11 bases. Germline V gene lookup returns CDR1 LNHDA and CDR2 SQIVND (reference sequence). Losses at the gene ends were 10 bases for V and 2 bases for J; bases not matched to a gene: 10. CDR3 length: 15 residues. The CDR3 sequence is CATKPGTSGPYEQYF. CDR3 DNA: TGTGCCACGAAACCCGGGACTAGCGGTCCCTACGAGCAGTACTTC.

This clone was seen only once. The chain links TRBV5-6 to TRBJ2-7; TRBD1 or TRBD2 may be the D gene (6 bases each). The CDR3 is 12 residues long. In germline, CDR1 is SGHDT, CDR2 YYEEEE. V lost 4 bases and J lost 7, with 12 bases in between. The CDR3 is CASSPGGGEQYF. As DNA, the CDR3 is TGTGCCAGCAGCCCCGGAGGGGGGGAGCAGTACTTC.

A remark on this clone: At one boundary the junction diverges from the germline segment, which might be a read error. This sample also contains other DNA sequences that code for the same CDR3. The chain carries TRBV18 and TRBJ2-3; either TRBD1 or TRBD2 may supply D (5 bases each). CDR3 length: 15 residues. The germline gives CDR1 KGHSH, CDR2 LQKENI. CDR3 nucleotide sequence: TGTGCCAGTTCACCGATTCCGGGGCACACAGATACGCAGTATTTT. This gives the protein CASSPIPGHTDTQYF.

V usage is TRBV28 and J usage is TRBJ2-7; a weak D match, TRBD2 (6 bases). Germline V gene lookup returns CDR1 MDHEN and CDR2 SYDVKM. V dropped 9 bases and J dropped 7 bases, with 22 bases sitting between them. CDR3 length: 14 amino acids. CDR3 DNA: TGTGCCAGTTTCTCCGGGACTCCTTTCCGTGAGCAGTACTTC. Translating it yields CASFSGTPFREQYF.

This chain links TRBV10-3 with TRBJ2-5; the match to TRBD2 covers 10 bases. The trim removed 0 bases at V and 0 bases at J, leaving 7 bases unmatched. The CDR3 is 18 amino acids. The germline CDR1 and CDR2 sequences are ENHRY and SYGVKD. CDR3: CAISESRLAGAHQETQYF. CDR3 nucleotide sequence: TGTGCCATCAGTGAGTCACGACTAGCGGGCGCCCACCAAGAGACCCAGTACTTC.

This sequence joins TRBV5-1 and TRBJ2-7, with TRBD2 identical over 7 bases. Germline-derived CDR1 and CDR2 are SGHRS and YFSETQ. The junction had 4 bases not matched to a gene; V was cut back by 4 bases and J by 3 bases. This CDR3 is built from 13 residues. The CDR3 coding sequence is TGCGCCAGCAGCAAGAGGGAGGGCTACGAGCAGTACTTC. Encoded protein: CASSKREGYEQYF.